The rows below give T cell receptor beta chains drawn from one sample of a study of control samples from healthy donors and cancer patients. The assay was immunoSEQ multiplex PCR, and TCRdb's table has in-frame clones only and misses some. In the table there are 75,000 to 80,000 clones, around 90% of which are singletons. Sequences were obtained from PBMCs. All receptors come from a woman in her 50s with colorectal cancer. The CDR3 runs from the conserved cysteine through the conserved F or W. D genes are given only for firm matches. Clone size appears in some rows only: once, few, many, or a class for an expanded clone.

clone_size	v_call	j_call	d_call	cdr3_aa	cdr3_nt
-	TRBV29-1	TRBJ2-5	-	CSAEAVQETQYF	TGCAGCGCCGAGGCGGTCCAAGAGACCCAGTACTTC
once	TRBV7-2	TRBJ1-1	-	CASSPWPGREAFF	TGTGCCAGCAGCCCGTGGCCGGGTAGAGAAGCTTTCTTT
-	TRBV5-1	TRBJ2-3	-	CASSLEGVYTDTQYF	TGCGCCAGCAGCTTGGAGGGAGTATACACAGATACGCAGTATTTT
-	TRBV2	TRBJ2-3	-	CARQHLQGSDTQYF	TGTGCCAGACAGCACCTTCAGGGGTCGGATACGCAGTATTTT
few	TRBV24-1	TRBJ2-5	TRBD2	CATSGGLAGGEETQYF	TGTGCCACCAGTGGCGGACTAGCGGGGGGAGAAGAGACCCAGTACTTC
-	TRBV6-2/TRBV6-3	TRBJ2-1	-	CASSYYPTGSYNEQFF	TGTGCCAGCAGTTACTATCCGACGGGCTCCTACAATGAGCAGTTCTTC
-	TRBV9	TRBJ2-3	TRBD2	CASSAVAGAADTQYF	TGTGCCAGCAGCGCCGTAGCGGGGGCTGCAGATACGCAGTATTTT
-	TRBV18	TRBJ1-1	-	CASSPQTEMNTEAFF	TGTGCCAGCTCACCACAGACAGAAATGAACACTGAAGCTTTCTTT
few	TRBV6-6	TRBJ2-2	TRBD1	CASSYSRQGGGELFF	TGTGCCAGCAGTTACTCTCGACAGGGCGGCGGGGAGCTGTTTTTT
-	TRBV7-9	TRBJ1-1	-	CASSLEQGPFEAFF	TGTGCCAGCAGCTTAGAACAGGGCCCTTTTGAAGCTTTCTTT
-	TRBV4-3	TRBJ2-5	-	CARTPVWGEETQYF	TGCGCCAGAACCCCAGTCTGGGGTGAGGAGACCCAGTACTTC
-	TRBV4-3	TRBJ1-2	TRBD1	CASSQGTGGTGGYTF	TGCGCCAGCAGCCAAGGGACAGGGGGCACGGGCGGCTACACCTTC
-	TRBV2	TRBJ1-6	TRBD1	CASSGTGAIYNSPLHF	TGTGCCAGCAGTGGGACAGGAGCAATTTATAATTCACCCCTCCACTTT
-	TRBV15	TRBJ1-4	-	CATSREVGGQANEKLFF	TGTGCCACCAGCAGAGAGGTCGGGGGGCAGGCTAATGAAAAACTGTTTTTT
once	TRBV10-3	TRBJ2-2	TRBD1	CAISEERGPNTGELFF	TGTGCCATCAGTGAGGAGAGGGGGCCGAACACCGGGGAGCTGTTTTTT
-	TRBV5-4	TRBJ1-2	TRBD1	CASSLGPGQGSGYGYTF	TGTGCCAGCAGCTTGGGGCCGGGACAGGGATCGGGCTATGGCTACACCTTC
once	TRBV6-5	TRBJ1-1	-	CASSYEFNLNTEAFF	TGTGCCAGCAGTTACGAGTTTAACCTTAACACTGAAGCTTTCTTT
-	TRBV4-3	TRBJ1-1	-	CASSHRLSDLNTEAFF	TGCGCCAGCAGCCACAGGTTGTCAGACTTGAACACTGAAGCTTTCTTT
-	TRBV18	TRBJ2-2	-	CASSPQGLVGNTGELFF	TGTGCCAGCTCACCACAGGGGTTAGTCGGTAACACCGGGGAGCTGTTTTTT
-	TRBV3-1/TRBV3-2	TRBJ2-1	-	CASSHRHSSYNEQFF	TGTGCCAGCAGCCACAGACATAGCTCCTACAATGAGCAGTTCTTC
-	TRBV5-1	TRBJ2-2	-	CASSLDRANTGELFF	TGCGCCAGCAGCTTGGACAGGGCGAACACCGGGGAGCTGTTTTTT
-	TRBV24-1	TRBJ1-2	-	CATVAAHNYGYTF	TGTGCCACCGTGGCAGCTCATAACTATGGCTACACCTTC
-	TRBV9	TRBJ2-3	TRBD2	CASSLAGGTDTQYF	TGTGCCAGCAGTCTAGCGGGGGGGACAGATACGCAGTATTTT
-	TRBV5-1	TRBJ1-5	-	CASSPEGGTTQPQHF	TGCGCCAGCAGCCCGGAGGGGGGGACGACTCAGCCCCAGCATTTT
few	TRBV7-2	TRBJ2-2	TRBD2	CASSLVGLAANTGELFF	TGTGCCAGCAGCTTAGTGGGACTAGCGGCGAACACCGGGGAGCTGTTTTTT
-	TRBV27	TRBJ2-1	TRBD2	CASTSGRGAAYNEQFF	TGTGCCAGCACCTCGGGGCGGGGGGCCGCCTACAATGAGCAGTTCTTC
-	TRBV28	TRBJ2-5	-	CASSLDRETQYF	TGTGCCAGCAGTTTGGACCGGGAGACCCAGTACTTC
-	TRBV19	TRBJ1-2	-	CASSPGEGYGYTF	TGTGCCAGTAGTCCGGGGGAAGGCTATGGCTACACCTTC
-	TRBV28	TRBJ2-6	TRBD1	CASSRRQGLTGANVLTF	TGTGCCAGCAGTCGCCGACAGGGTCTAACTGGGGCCAACGTCCTGACTTTC
few	TRBV12-3/TRBV12-4	TRBJ2-5	-	CASSLEVLETQYF	TGTGCCAGCAGTTTGGAGGTTTTAGAGACCCAGTACTTC
once	TRBV29-1	TRBJ1-1	-	CSVARGYTEAFF	TGCAGCGTTGCTCGGGGGTACACTGAAGCTTTCTTT
-	TRBV2	TRBJ1-4	-	CASRPRTTTNEKLFF	TGTGCCAGCAGACCCCGGACAACAACTAATGAAAAACTGTTTTTT
once	TRBV6-5	TRBJ1-2	-	CASSRAGEYGYTF	TGTGCCAGCAGTCGGGCAGGGGAGTATGGCTACACCTTC
-	TRBV28	TRBJ1-2	-	CASTLRGNYGYTF	TGTGCCAGCACCTTGCGAGGGAACTATGGCTACACCTTC
-	TRBV7-2	TRBJ1-2	-	CASSPTLSGYTF	TGTGCCAGCAGCCCCACTTTGAGTGGCTACACCTTC
-	TRBV6-4	TRBJ1-1	-	CASSDSPGMNTEAFF	TGTGCCAGCAGTGACTCTCCGGGGATGAACACTGAAGCTTTCTTT
-	TRBV24-1	TRBJ2-5	-	CATSGGETQYF	TGTGCCACCAGTGGAGGAGAGACCCAGTACTTC
-	TRBV10-3	TRBJ1-3	-	CAISGGNTIYF	TGTGCCATCTCGGGTGGAAACACCATATATTTT
-	TRBV24-1	TRBJ1-1	TRBD1	CATSEGQGSPLNTEAFF	TGTGCCACCAGTGAGGGACAGGGGTCCCCCTTGAACACTGAAGCTTTCTTT
-	TRBV2	TRBJ1-5	-	CASSRGGRSNQPQHF	TGTGCCAGCAGTCGGGGGGGACGGAGCAATCAGCCCCAGCATTTT
-	TRBV29-1	TRBJ1-1	-	CSVEDSRGTEAFF	TGCAGCGTTGAAGATTCCAGGGGAACTGAAGCTTTCTTT
few	TRBV28	TRBJ2-3	-	CASSSNTPYTQYF	TGTGCCAGCAGTTCCAACACCCCCTATACGCAGTATTTT
few	TRBV5-4	TRBJ1-3	-	CASRIQNSGNTIYF	TGTGCCAGCAGAATCCAGAACTCTGGAAACACCATATATTTT
-	TRBV10-3	TRBJ2-5	-	CAIGGDQETQYF	TGTGCCATCGGTGGGGACCAAGAGACCCAGTACTTC
-	TRBV28	TRBJ2-2	TRBD1	CVSSYRDRETTGELFF	TGTGTCAGCAGCTACCGTGACAGGGAAACCACCGGGGAGCTGTTTTTT
-	TRBV29-1	TRBJ1-1	TRBD1	CSVAQGVRTEAFF	TGCAGCGTTGCTCAGGGGGTACGCACTGAAGCTTTCTTT
-	TRBV5-5	TRBJ1-1	-	CASSWDLGEAFF	TGTGCCAGCAGCTGGGACCTGGGTGAAGCTTTCTTT
-	TRBV28	TRBJ1-2	-	CASSLHSILNYGYTF	TGTGCCAGCAGTTTACACAGCATCCTTAACTATGGCTACACCTTC
few	TRBV7-2	TRBJ2-4	-	CASSLAGVAKNIQYF	TGTGCCAGCAGCTTAGCGGGGGTTGCCAAAAACATTCAGTACTTC
-	TRBV4-3	TRBJ1-1	-	CASSQEFAGTEAFF	TGCGCCAGCAGCCAAGAATTCGCGGGGACTGAAGCTTTCTTT
-	TRBV2	TRBJ1-5	-	CAIRTLNQPQHF	TGTGCCATTAGGACCCTCAATCAGCCCCAGCATTTT
-	TRBV28	TRBJ1-5	-	CASRGGSVGNQPQHF	TGTGCCAGCAGGGGGGGCTCCGTGGGCAATCAGCCCCAGCATTTT
-	TRBV10-2	TRBJ2-1	-	CASSHGGRYNEQFF	TGCGCCAGCAGTCACGGGGGTAGATACAATGAGCAGTTCTTC
-	TRBV2	TRBJ2-3	-	CASSDLGGPGTDTQYF	TGTGCCAGCAGTGATTTGGGAGGCCCGGGAACAGATACGCAGTATTTT